This TCR beta chain is drawn from a study of cytomegalovirus exposure and HLA in healthy donors. General observations from the study: In a later analysis, TCR beta V- and J-gene trimming showed a link to a missense DCLRE1C variant. Accounts indicate the classifier identified cytomegalovirus status with strong specificity and sensitivity.

Germline loops: CDR1 SGHDT, CDR2 YYEEEE. V lost 0 bases to trimming and J lost 3 bases, with 7 bases between them. The CDR3 is 13 residues long. About this clone itself: Its antigen is undetermined.

Primers included in the PCR were 60 Vbeta and 13 Jbeta primers. Only in-frame clones appear in the TCRdb table, and some are missing; sequencing was by immunoSEQ multiplex PCR. The table includes some 170,000 clones, under 85% detected once. This TCR was sampled from a male donor in good health and CMV-seronegative. The chain has TRBV5-6 and TRBJ2-7; no clear D gene. Sequencing was done on a sample of PBMCs. The CDR3 nucleotides read TGTGCCAGCAGCTTGGGTACCGGCTACGAGCAGTACTTC. This translates into CASSLGTGYEQYF.